The 5 T cell receptor beta chains below all came from one sample that was sequenced in a study of T cells after yellow fever vaccination. Each CDR3 protein is one row after TCRdb ran MiXCR on the 5' RACE reads. This repertoire shows 600,000 to 750,000 distinct CDR3 sequences, about 12% found once; its top ten account for 14% to 15%. Sequenced here: PBMCs, sampled on the day of the yellow fever booster vaccination. The receptors come from a man aged 25-45 years who received the YFV17D yellow fever vaccine.

The gene calls are TRBV7-3 and TRBJ2-7; D is unresolved. The CDR3 has 13 residues. V dropped 3 bases and J dropped 7 bases, with 13 bases sitting between them. Germline V CDR1 and CDR2: SGHTA, FQGTGA. The CDR3 DNA sequence: TGTGCCAGCAGCTTGGGCCCTTTGAGGGAGCAGTACTTC. Translating it yields CASSLGPLREQYF.

In its sample, this clonotype was seen many times. V usage is TRBV5-1 and J usage is TRBJ1-1; the match to TRBD1 covers 8 bases. CDR1 and CDR2 from the germline V gene are SGHRS and YFSETQ. This CDR3 has 18 amino acids. The junction had 18 bases not matched to a gene; V was cut back by 0 bases and J by 8 bases. The CDR3 spells CASSLAFWQGSGGPEAFF. The CDR3 nucleotides read TGCGCCAGCAGCTTGGCGTTTTGGCAGGGTTCAGGGGGCCCAGAAGCTTTCTTT.

The genes are TRBV30 and TRBJ2-1; 11 bases align to TRBD2. CDR1 is GTSNPN and CDR2 is SVGIG in the germline V gene (reference sequence). V dropped 1 base and J dropped 0; count of bases not matched to a gene: 5. The CDR3 runs to 17 residues. The CDR3 coding sequence is TGTGCCTGGAGTGCAATAGCGGGAGGGAGCTCCTACAATGAGCAGTTCTTC. Translated: CAWSAIAGGSSYNEQFF.

The rearrangement links TRBV6-1 to TRBJ2-3; D possibly corresponds to TRBD2 (5 bases). Looked up from germline, CDR1 is MNHNS and CDR2 is SASEGT. The CDR3 is 14 residues long. Between the trimmed V and J ends, which lost 4 bases and 7 bases, there was a span of 15 bases. The CDR3 loop reads CASSVREGPHTQYF. CDR3 nucleotide sequence: TGTGCCAGCAGTGTTCGGGAAGGCCCTCATACGCAGTATTTT.

V usage is TRBV20-1 and J usage is TRBJ1-5, with a weak D call TRBD1 (6 bases). V lost 4 bases to trimming and J lost 1 base, with 11 bases between them. The CDR3 sequence is 14 residues long. Germline CDR1 and CDR2: DFQATT and SNEGSKA (reference sequence). CDR3 sequence reads: CSATRGASNQPQHF. CDR3 coding DNA: TGCAGTGCTACCCGGGGGGCCAGCAATCAGCCCCAGCATTTT.